The 11 T cell receptor beta chains reported below all come from one sample, sequenced in a study of CD8 T cells in Susac syndrome. An input of about 0.45 to 1 ug of RNA was subjected to reverse transcription using random hexamers. One entry per CDR3 protein results from TCRdb running MiXCR on the immunoSEQ multiplex PCR reads. The table shows around 81,000 distinct CDR3 sequences, with around 94% occurring only once. Input material: CD8+ T cells from PBMCs. The receptors shown here come from a human donor with Susac syndrome.

In this sample, this clonotype turned up a few times. V gene TRBV7-2 combines with J gene TRBJ2-1, with D unresolved. This CDR3 region has 11 residues. Germline V gives CDR1 SGHTA, CDR2 FQGNSA. With 0 bases removed from V and 10 bases from J, the gap between germline ends came to 4 bases. Written as DNA, the CDR3 is TGTGCCAGCAGCTTAGCCACAGAGCAGTTCTTC. Translated, it gives CASSLATEQFF.

The V call is TRBV19, the J call TRBJ2-5; 7 nucleotides match TRBD1. This CDR3 has 13 residues. V lost 4 bases to trimming and J lost 5 bases; unmatched junction nucleotides: 4. CDR1 and CDR2 from the germline V gene are LNHDA and SQIVND (reference sequence). CDR3 bases: TGTGCCAGTAGTAAAGGGGGCGATGAGACCCAGTACTTC. Its protein product is CASSKGGDETQYF.

The genes are TRBV6-5 and TRBJ1-1, with a possible D match to TRBD1 (5 bases). V was cut by 3 bases and J by 10 bases, with 12 bases left in between. CDR3 length: 12 amino acids. Looked up from germline, CDR1 is MNHEY and CDR2 is SVGAGI. DNA for the CDR3: TGTGCCAGCAGTTATGGGGGGGAGGGAGCTTTCTTT. It translates to CASSYGGEGAFF.

The rearrangement links TRBV9 to TRBJ2-5; the match to TRBD2 covers 12 bases. Germline V gene data show CDR1 as SGDLS and CDR2 as YYNGEE. The CDR3 runs to 17 residues. The ends lost 2 bases at V and 0 bases at J; junction bases unmatched: 5. CDR3 in DNA: TGTGCCAGCAGCGTTCTAGCGGGGGGGGCCGACCAAGAGACCCAGTACTTC. Translated: CASSVLAGGADQETQYF.

The rearrangement joins TRBV20-1 to TRBJ1-2; D is perhaps TRBD1 (6 bases). The CDR3 extends over 15 amino acids. V lost 1 base and J 4 bases, leaving 16 bases between the germline ends. The V gene's germline CDR1 is DFQATT and CDR2 SNEGSKA (reference sequence). The CDR3 is CSARAPGAGSYGYTF. The CDR3 DNA reads as TGCAGTGCTAGAGCCCCAGGGGCGGGGTCCTATGGCTACACCTTC.

V is TRBV7-2 and J is TRBJ2-2; no firm D call. Germline assignment: CDR1 SGHTA and CDR2 FQGNSA. Deletions cut 1 base from V and 7 bases from J, with 7 bases between. The CDR3 covers 13 residues. DNA of the CDR3: TGTGCCAGCAGCTTAGAAGTGAGCGGGGAGCTGTTTTTT. Residues: CASSLEVSGELFF.

This chain links TRBV13 with TRBJ2-5, with D hard to call. Germline lookup yields CDR1 PRHDT and CDR2 FYEKMQ (reference sequence). Trimming took 5 bases from V and 1 from J, leaving 8 bases between them. The CDR3 extends over 13 amino acids. The CDR3 region is CASSPPSQETQYF. The CDR3 DNA sequence: TGTGCCAGCAGCCCCCCGTCCCAAGAGACCCAGTACTTC. The full variable domain, its missing parts supplied by reference TRBV13 and TRBJ2-5, is AAGVIQSPRHLIKEKRETATLKCYPIPRHDTVYWYQQGPGQDPQFLISFYEKMQSDKGSIPDRFSAQQFSDYHSELNMSSLELGDSALYFCASSPPSQETQYFGPGTRLLVL.

The chain recombines TRBV20-1 with TRBJ2-1; no definite D call. Trimming removed 0 bases from V and 3 bases from J, with 6 bases in between. This CDR3 has 13 amino acids. Germline CDR1 and CDR2: DFQATT and SNEGSKA (reference sequence). CDR3 loop: CSAREGYYNEQFF. The CDR3 DNA follows: TGCAGTGCTAGAGAGGGGTACTACAATGAGCAGTTCTTC.

V is TRBV5-6 and J is TRBJ2-4; D not resolved. Trimming took 0 bases from V and 8 from J, leaving 9 bases between them. The CDR3 spans 13 residues. Germline assignment: CDR1 SGHDT and CDR2 YYEEEE. The CDR3 reads CASSLGSSYIQYF. The CDR3 DNA reads as TGTGCCAGCAGCTTGGGTTCGAGTTACATTCAGTACTTC.

The chain employs TRBV12-3 or TRBV12-4 and TRBJ1-3; D unclear. V lost 5 bases and J lost 1, with 15 bases in between. The CDR3 is 16 amino acids. The CDR3 sequence: CASSEETELSGNTIYF. The CDR3 nucleotides are TGTGCCAGCAGTGAGGAAACAGAGCTATCTGGAAACACCATATATTTT.

This chain links TRBV20-1 with TRBJ2-5; 9 nucleotides align to TRBD2. Per germline, CDR1 DFQATT and CDR2 SNEGSKA (reference sequence). Trimming took 2 bases from V and 0 from J; bases not matched to a gene: 4. This CDR3 has 15 residues. CDR3 DNA sequence: TGCAGTGCTAGACTAGCGGGGAGCTACCAAGAGACCCAGTACTTC. Translated, it gives CSARLAGSYQETQYF.